Shown below are 10 T cell receptor beta chains from a single sample sequenced in a study of blood T cell repertoires in COVID-19 (dated by TCRdb to 2020 to 2021). Receptor libraries were prepared by the immunoSEQ multiplex PCR assay. In TCRdb, the immuneACCESS table is reduced to in-frame sequences with V and J assigned. These tables do not hold every clone; where another copy was compared, an unresolved V gene accounts for under half, and the others remain unexplained. The sample table shows roughly 80,000 clones, and approximately 83% are seen once. Roughly 32% of the sample comes from the top ten. Sequencing was done on a sample of peripheral blood. The origin of the receptors is a woman of 80 years or more with acute or convalescent COVID-19.

This rearrangement joins TRBV15 to TRBJ2-4, with D perhaps matching TRBD1 (6 bases). The CDR3 runs 14 residues. V lost 0 bases, J lost 5 bases, and 8 bases lay in between. Germline CDR1 LNHNV, CDR2 YYDKDF (reference sequence). The CDR3 here is CATSRDRGENIQYF. The DNA for the CDR3 is TGTGCCACCAGCAGAGACAGGGGAGAAAACATTCAGTACTTC.

V usage is TRBV19 and J usage is TRBJ2-1; 8 bases map to TRBD2. V was clipped by 1 base and J by 0 bases; unmatched bases: 11. Germline CDR1 reads LNHDA; CDR2 reads SQIVND (reference sequence). The CDR3 consists of 19 residues. The CDR3 DNA reads TGTGCCAGTAGTATAGTGGCTAGCGGGCGAATTAGCTCCTACAATGAGCAGTTCTTC. Its protein product is CASSIVASGRISSYNEQFF. Full variable domain (missing parts from reference TRBV19 and TRBJ2-1): DGGITQSPKYLFRKEGQNVTLSCEQNLNHDAMYWYRQDPGQGLRLIYYSQIVNDFQKGDIAEGYSVSREKKESFPLTVTSAQKNPTAFYLCASSIVASGRISSYNEQFFGPGTRLTVL.

V and J are TRBV7-2 and TRBJ1-2; the D gene is possibly TRBD1 (6 bases). The ends were cut back, 5 bases at V and 0 bases at J, with 19 bases in the middle. Per the germline V gene, CDR1 is SGHTA and CDR2 is FQGNSA. This CDR3 region has 17 residues. This CDR3 reads CASSPSWVGGSNYGYTF. CDR3 DNA sequence: TGTGCCAGCAGCCCCTCATGGGTAGGGGGTTCTAACTATGGCTACACCTTC.

V is TRBV18 and J is TRBJ2-1; 9 bases line up with TRBD1. In germline, CDR1 is KGHSH, CDR2 LQKENI. J was trimmed by 9 bases and V by 7 bases; bases with no gene match: 13. CDR3 length equals 15 residues. The CDR3, as DNA: TGTGCCAGCTTACTCACAGGGGGCGTTTTTACTGAGCAGTTCTTC. This codes for CASLLTGGVFTEQFF.

The V and J genes are TRBV5-1 and TRBJ2-5; the match to TRBD2 covers 9 bases. The trim removed 0 bases at V and 5 bases at J, leaving 8 bases unmatched. Germline CDR1 SGHRS, CDR2 YFSETQ. CDR3 length: 16 residues. CDR3 DNA sequence: TGCGCCAGCAGCTTGGAGGGCGGGAGGGCCGAGGAGACCCAGTACTTC. This sequence encodes CASSLEGGRAEETQYF. The complete variable domain, with remaining parts taken from reference TRBV5-1 and TRBJ2-5, reads KAGVTQTPRYLIKTRGQQVTLSCSPISGHRSVSWYQQTPGQGLQFLFEYFSETQRNKGNFPGRFSGRQFSNSRSEMNVSTLELGDSALYLCASSLEGGRAEETQYFGPGTRLLVL.

This clone turned up a few times. The chain employs TRBV3-1 (or the pseudogene TRBV3-2) and TRBJ1-3, with TRBD1 as a possible D gene (5 bases). Looked up from germline, CDR1 is LGHDT and CDR2 is YNNKEL (reference sequence). V was trimmed by 3 bases and J by 4 bases, leaving 13 bases between them. This CDR3 is 15 amino acids long. The CDR3 sequence is CASSHGGGSGNTIYF. In nucleotides, the CDR3 is TGTGCCAGCAGCCATGGCGGGGGGTCCGGAAACACCATATATTTT.

The chain recombines TRBV9 with TRBJ1-3; TRBD1 is a possible D gene (5 bases). This CDR3 has 16 amino acids. Germline V gene data show CDR1 as SGDLS and CDR2 as YYNGEE. V lost 3 bases and J 1 base, leaving 14 bases between the germline ends. As DNA, the CDR3 is TGTGCCAGCAGCGCGAAGGTCGGGGGGTCTGGAAACACCATATATTTT. Translating gives CASSAKVGGSGNTIYF.

This chain joins TRBV19 and TRBJ1-1, with 11 bases fitting TRBD1. Germline V gene data show CDR1 as LNHDA and CDR2 as SQIVND (reference sequence). Trimming took 4 bases from V and 5 from J; bases not matched to a gene: 3. The CDR3 has 14 residues. The CDR3 sequence: CASSTDRGRTEAFF. The CDR3 region has the DNA TGTGCCAGTAGTACGGACAGGGGGCGGACTGAAGCTTTCTTT.

This clone was observed a handful of times. This rearrangement joins TRBV3-1 (or the pseudogene TRBV3-2) to TRBJ2-2; weak D call: TRBD1 (6 bases). V was clipped by 3 bases and J by 2 bases, with 10 bases between them. The CDR3 has 15 amino acids. Germline V gene lookup returns CDR1 LGHDT and CDR2 YNNKEL (reference sequence). The CDR3 reads CASSQDSLNTGELFF. The DNA for the CDR3 is TGTGCCAGCAGCCAGGACAGCCTTAACACCGGGGAGCTGTTTTTT.

In the case of this clone: At one boundary the junction diverges from the germline segment, which might be a read error. This chain uses TRBV28 with TRBJ2-7; D unresolved. CDR3 size: 13 residues. CDR1 and CDR2 (germline): MDHEN, SYDVKM. The DNA for the CDR3 is TGTGCCAGCAGTTTGGGCCGCTCCTACGAGCAGCACTTC. Amino acids: CASSLGRSYEQHF.